This entry describes one T cell receptor (beta chain). These data originate in a study of graft-versus-host responses after intestinal transplantation. Using immunoSEQ multiplex PCR, the repertoire was profiled, and TCRdb retains in-frame clones only, with some absent. The profile shows about 63,000 clones, around 90% of them singletons. Germline V gene sequence: CDR1 SNHLY, CDR2 FYNNEI. The CDR3 is 18 residues long. Trimming stripped 5 bases from V and 4 bases from J, with 27 bases between. Intraepithelial plus lamina propria lymphocytes were released by processing graft tissue. The sequence came from a human patient who received an intestinal transplant, so some T cells may come from the graft donor. The sample was ileum tissue, taken about 350 days after transplant. The V call is TRBV2, the J call TRBJ2-7; tentative D call: TRBD2 (7 bases). The DNA of the CDR3 is TGTGCCAGCAGTCTGGGGGGCTGGCTAATACGGGAGGAGTACGAGCAGTACTTC. Translating gives CASSLGGWLIREEYEQYF.